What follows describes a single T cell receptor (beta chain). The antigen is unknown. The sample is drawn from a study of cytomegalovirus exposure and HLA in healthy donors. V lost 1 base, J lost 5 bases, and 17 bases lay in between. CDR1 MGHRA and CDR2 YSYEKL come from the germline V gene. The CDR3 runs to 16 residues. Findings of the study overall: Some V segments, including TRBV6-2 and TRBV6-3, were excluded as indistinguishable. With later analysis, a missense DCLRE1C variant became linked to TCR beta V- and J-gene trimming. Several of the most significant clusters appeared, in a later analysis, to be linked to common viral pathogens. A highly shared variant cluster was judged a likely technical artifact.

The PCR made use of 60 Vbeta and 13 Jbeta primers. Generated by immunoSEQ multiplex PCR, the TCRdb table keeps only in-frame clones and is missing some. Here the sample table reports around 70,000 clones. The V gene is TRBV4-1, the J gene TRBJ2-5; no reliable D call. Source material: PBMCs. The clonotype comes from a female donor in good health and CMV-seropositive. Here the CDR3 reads CASSQGKSTFLETQYF. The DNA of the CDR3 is TGCGCCAGCAGCCAAGGCAAATCTACCTTTCTGGAGACCCAGTACTTC.